A single sample is the source of the 16 T cell receptor beta chains below, sequenced in a study of T cells in Graves' hyperthyroidism and ophthalmopathy. Template material for amplifying TCR beta CDR3 regions consisted of RNA transcripts. A set of HTBI primers served as the primers for a first-round RT-PCR of the TCR CDR3. Each CDR3 protein gets one entry after TCRdb re-called the multiplex PCR reads with MiXCR. There are 300,000 or so distinct CDR3 sequences in the sample; about 17% occur only once, and just over 55% lies in the top ten. The sample taken for sequencing was blood. These receptors all come from a woman in her sixties with Graves' ophthalmopathy.

Many counts were recorded for this clonotype. The chain links TRBV2 to TRBJ1-1; D is unclear. This CDR3 is built from 13 residues. From germline, CDR1 is SNHLY and CDR2 FYNNEI. V lost 8 bases, J lost 2 bases, and 12 bases lay in between. CDR3 coding DNA: TGTGCCAGCGCGGCGGACGGAAACACTGAAGCTTTCTTT. The encoded protein is CASAADGNTEAFF.

The V and J genes are TRBV4-3 and TRBJ2-5; D not resolved. This CDR3 has 13 amino acids. Germline CDR1 reads LGHNA; CDR2 reads YSLEER. The V end lost 1 base, the J end lost 2 bases, and 5 bases lay between the germline ends. CDR3 nucleotide sequence: TGCGCCAGCAGCCAAGCGGTTCAAGAGACCCAGTACTTC. Translating gives CASSQAVQETQYF.

The chain has TRBV19 and TRBJ1-1; D ambiguous. The germline V gene has CDR1 LNHDA and CDR2 SQIVND (reference sequence). The CDR3 loop spans 16 amino acids. V was trimmed by 3 bases and J by 1 base, leaving 15 bases between them. The CDR3 DNA is TGTGCCAGTAGTATTGGGTTCCCGCGGGAGAACACTGAAGCTTTCTTT. Residues: CASSIGFPRENTEAFF.

The chain recombines TRBV6-9 with TRBJ2-2; 8 nucleotides match TRBD2. Germline CDR1 and CDR2: MNHGY and SVAAGI. V lost 3 bases, J lost 2 bases, and 8 bases stayed unmatched. This CDR3 has 17 amino acids. The chain's CDR3 is CASSYPKAGVNTGELFF. CDR3 DNA: TGTGCCAGCAGTTACCCTAAAGCGGGGGTCAACACCGGGGAGCTGTTTTTT.

This clonotype was seen at least ten times. The chain uses TRBV28 and TRBJ2-7; 9 bases agree with TRBD1. CDR1 MDHEN and CDR2 SYDVKM come from the germline V gene. The CDR3 extends over 12 amino acids. The DNA for the CDR3 is TGTGTGACGACAGGGGGGGGATACGAGCAGTACTTC. Translating it yields CVTTGGGYEQYF.

V usage is TRBV5-1 and J usage is TRBJ2-7; TRBD1 agrees at 10 bases. V shed 2 bases and J 8 bases; nucleotides not matched to a gene: 13. The CDR3 consists of 16 residues. Germline V lookup: CDR1 SGHRS, CDR2 YFSETQ. The CDR3, as DNA: TGCGCCAGCAGCTTTACTAGTCGGGACAGGGGCCACAAGCAGTACTTC. It is translated as CASSFTSRDRGHKQYF. Variable domain in full (rest from reference TRBV5-1 and TRBJ2-7): KAGVTQTPRYLIKTRGQQVTLSCSPISGHRSVSWYQQTPGQGLQFLFEYFSETQRNKGNFPGRFSGRQFSNSRSEMNVSTLELGDSALYLCASSFTSRDRGHKQYFGPGTRLTVT.

This clonotype was counted ten times or more. V usage is TRBV3-1 and J usage is TRBJ1-1; no clear D. This CDR3 contains 16 residues. The V gene lost 2 bases and the J gene lost 0 bases, with 13 bases spanning the gap. Germline CDR1 and CDR2: LGHDT and YNNKEL (reference sequence). Here the CDR3 reads CASSQHRVLVNTEAFF. In DNA, the CDR3 is TGTGCCAGCAGCCAACATCGGGTACTCGTGAACACTGAAGCTTTCTTT.

Notes on this clonotype: Given a much more abundant clone one base away, this may be a read error. The chain couples TRBV12-5 to TRBJ1-1, with D unresolved. The germline gives CDR1 LGHNT, CDR2 FRNRAP. There are 14 residues in the CDR3. This CDR3 reads CASGFGERSTEASF. The CDR3 DNA sequence: TGTGCTAGTGGTTTTGGTGAGAGGAGCACTGAAGCTTCCTTT.

This clonotype turned up a few times. This CDR3 reads CASKATSGGPTGQFF. DNA of the CDR3: TGTGCCAGTAAGGCGACTAGCGGGGGCCCTACGGGGCAGTTCTTC. V is TRBV19 and J is TRBJ2-1, with 12 positions matching TRBD2. The CDR3 has 15 amino acids. V trimming: 7 bases; J trimming: 12 bases; junction bases outside the gene matches: 13. Germline V gives CDR1 LNHDA, CDR2 SQIVND (reference sequence).

This clonotype turned up a few times. The V and J genes are TRBV12-3 or TRBV12-4 and TRBJ2-2; D may match TRBD1 or TRBD2 (5 bases each). This CDR3 region has 17 residues. V was cut by 2 bases and J by 5 bases, with 18 bases left in between. CDR3 residues: CASSLFRQGRGTGELFF. DNA of the CDR3: TGTGCCAGCAGTTTATTTCGCCAGGGAAGAGGGACCGGGGAGCTGTTTTTT.

The rearrangement joins TRBV28 to TRBJ2-7; D is possibly TRBD1 (7 bases). This CDR3 is 14 amino acids long. CDR1 and CDR2 (germline): MDHEN, SYDVKM. The V and J ends lost 5 bases and 4 bases respectively, with 15 bases between them. CDR3 sequence reads: CASSEATGRYEQYF. CDR3 DNA: TGTGCCAGCAGTGAGGCGACAGGGAGGTACGAGCAGTACTTC.

About this clonotype: A much larger clone lies a single base off, so this may be a read error. V is TRBV6-2 or TRBV6-3 and J is TRBJ1-1; D not resolved. Per the germline V gene, CDR1 is MNHEY and CDR2 is SVGEGT. This CDR3 region has 12 residues. CDR3 sequence reads: CTSRREGSSAFF. The CDR3, as DNA: TGTACCAGCAGGAGGGAGGGTTCTTCGGCTTTCTTT.

This clonotype was recorded at least ten times. The J gene is TRBJ2-1, the V gene TRBV27; 8 bases are a match to TRBD1. The V and J ends lost 4 bases and 10 bases, in that order; junction bases with no gene match: 9. Germline V gene lookup returns CDR1 MNHEY and CDR2 SMNVEV (reference sequence). This CDR3 contains 14 residues. CDR3 loop: CASSWTAWTGEQFF. CDR3 DNA: TGTGCCAGCAGTTGGACAGCTTGGACAGGGGAGCAGTTCTTC.

This clonotype was seen only a few times. This rearrangement joins TRBV29-1 to TRBJ2-1, with D tentatively TRBD2 (5 bases). CDR3 length equals 15 residues. Trimming took off 4 bases at V and 3 bases at J, with 16 bases between the two ends. Germline V gene lookup returns CDR1 SQVTM and CDR2 ANQGSEA. This CDR3 reads CSVVGKWRSYNEQFF. In DNA, the CDR3 is TGCAGCGTTGTGGGGAAATGGAGGAGCTACAATGAGCAGTTCTTC.

This clonotype was seen ten or more times. V and J are TRBV5-1 and TRBJ2-1; 9 nucleotides align to TRBD1. Germline values: CDR1 SGHRS, CDR2 YFSETQ. The CDR3 totals 15 residues. J gave up 3 bases and V 4 bases, and 5 bases lay outside the gene matches. The CDR3 loop is CASSQDRGGYNEQFF. DNA for the CDR3: TGCGCCAGCAGCCAAGACAGGGGGGGCTACAATGAGCAGTTCTTC.

The DNA for the CDR3 is TGCGCCAGCATCGTACCAGGGGGCCCCTACAATGAGCAGTTCTTC. It encodes CASIVPGGPYNEQFF. The chain is built from TRBV10-1 and TRBJ2-1, with TRBD1 identical over 8 bases. Germline V CDR1 and CDR2: WNHNN, SYGVQD (reference sequence). Germline trimming cut 7 bases from V and 2 bases from J; bases unmatched to any gene: 7. This CDR3 has 15 residues.